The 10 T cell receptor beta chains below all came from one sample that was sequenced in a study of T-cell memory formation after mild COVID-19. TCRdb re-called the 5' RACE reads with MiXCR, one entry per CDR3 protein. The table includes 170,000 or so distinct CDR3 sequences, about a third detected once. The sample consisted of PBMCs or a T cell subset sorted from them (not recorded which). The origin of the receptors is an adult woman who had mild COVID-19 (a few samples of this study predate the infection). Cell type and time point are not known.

The CDR3, as DNA: TGTGCCAGCAGCTGGGGCGGCCGCACAGATACGCAGTATTTT. Its translation is CASSWGGRTDTQYF. The chain links TRBV7-8 to TRBJ2-3; TRBD1 is a possible D gene (5 bases). Trimming removed 4 bases at V and 1 base at J, with 9 bases between. Germline loops: CDR1 SGHVS, CDR2 FQNEAQ. The length of the CDR3 is 14 residues.

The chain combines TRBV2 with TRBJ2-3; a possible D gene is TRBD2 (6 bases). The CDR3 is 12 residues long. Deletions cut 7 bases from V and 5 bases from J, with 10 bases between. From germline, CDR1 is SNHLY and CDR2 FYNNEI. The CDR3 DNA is TGTGCCAGCACCGGGGGTCAAGATACGCAGTATTTT. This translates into CASTGGQDTQYF. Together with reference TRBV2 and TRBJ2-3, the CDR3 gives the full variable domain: EPEVTQTPSHQVTQMGQEVILRCVPISNHLYFYWYRQILGQKVEFLVSFYNNEISEKSEIFDDQFSVERPDGSNFTLKIRSTKLEDSAMYFCASTGGQDTQYFGPGTRLTVL.

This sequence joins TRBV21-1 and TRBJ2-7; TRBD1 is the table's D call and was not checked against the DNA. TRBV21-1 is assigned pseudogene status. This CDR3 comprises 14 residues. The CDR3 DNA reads TGTGCCAGCAGCGGACAGGGGGACGCCTACGAGCAGTACTTC. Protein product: CASSGQGDAYEQYF.

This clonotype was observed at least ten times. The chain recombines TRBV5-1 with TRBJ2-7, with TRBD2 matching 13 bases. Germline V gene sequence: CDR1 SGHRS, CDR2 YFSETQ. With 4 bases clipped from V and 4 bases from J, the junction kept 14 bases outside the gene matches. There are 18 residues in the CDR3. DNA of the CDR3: TGCGCCAGCAGCCCCGGGACTAGCGGGGCCATCTCCCCGTACGAGCAGTACTTC. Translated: CASSPGTSGAISPYEQYF.

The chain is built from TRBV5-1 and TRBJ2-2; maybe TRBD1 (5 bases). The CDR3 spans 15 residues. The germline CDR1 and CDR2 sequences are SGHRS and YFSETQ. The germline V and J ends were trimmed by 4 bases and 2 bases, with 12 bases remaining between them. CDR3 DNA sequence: TGCGCCAGCAGCCGTACAGACAGTAACACCGGGGAGCTGTTTTTT. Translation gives CASSRTDSNTGELFF. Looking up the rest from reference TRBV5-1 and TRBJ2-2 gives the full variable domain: KAGVTQTPRYLIKTRGQQVTLSCSPISGHRSVSWYQQTPGQGLQFLFEYFSETQRNKGNFPGRFSGRQFSNSRSEMNVSTLELGDSALYLCASSRTDSNTGELFFGEGSRLTVL.

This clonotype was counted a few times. The CDR3 bases are TGTGCCAGCAGCCCTAGCGGAATAGCCAAAAACATTCAGTACTTC. Translating gives CASSPSGIAKNIQYF. The chain employs TRBV3-1 and TRBJ2-4; 7 positions match TRBD2. J gave up 0 bases and V 4 bases, and 3 bases lay outside the gene matches. Germline assignment: CDR1 LGHDT and CDR2 YNNKEL (reference sequence). The CDR3 has 15 residues.

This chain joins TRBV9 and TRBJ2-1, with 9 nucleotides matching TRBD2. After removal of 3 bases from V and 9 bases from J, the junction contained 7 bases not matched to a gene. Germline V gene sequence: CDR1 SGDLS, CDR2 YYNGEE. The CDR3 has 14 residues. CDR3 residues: CASSGGLAGTEQFF. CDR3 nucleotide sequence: TGTGCCAGCAGCGGGGGCCTAGCGGGAACTGAGCAGTTCTTC. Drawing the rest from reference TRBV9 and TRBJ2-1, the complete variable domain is DSGVTQTPKHLITATGQRVTLRCSPRSGDLSVYWYQQSLDQGLQFLIQYYNGEERAKGNILERFSAQQFPDLHSELNLSSLELGDSALYFCASSGGLAGTEQFFGPGTRLTVL.

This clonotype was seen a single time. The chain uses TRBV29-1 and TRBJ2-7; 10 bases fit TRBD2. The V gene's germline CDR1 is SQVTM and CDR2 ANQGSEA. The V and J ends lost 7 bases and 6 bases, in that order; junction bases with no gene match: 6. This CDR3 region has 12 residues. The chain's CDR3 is CSGGTSVGEQYF. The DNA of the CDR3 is TGCAGCGGGGGGACTAGCGTTGGCGAGCAGTACTTC.

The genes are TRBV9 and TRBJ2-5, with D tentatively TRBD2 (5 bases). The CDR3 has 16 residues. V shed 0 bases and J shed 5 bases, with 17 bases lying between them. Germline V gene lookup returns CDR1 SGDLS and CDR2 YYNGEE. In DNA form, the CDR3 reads TGTGCCAGCAGCGTAGGAACTAGTCCAACCCCGGAGACCCAGTACTTC. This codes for CASSVGTSPTPETQYF.

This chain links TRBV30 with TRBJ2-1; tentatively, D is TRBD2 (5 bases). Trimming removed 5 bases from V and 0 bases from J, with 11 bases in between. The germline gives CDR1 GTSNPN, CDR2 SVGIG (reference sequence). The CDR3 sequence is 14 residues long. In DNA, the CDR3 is TGTGCCTGGGCCGGAGGTAGCTCCTACAATGAGCAGTTCTTC. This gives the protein CAWAGGSSYNEQFF. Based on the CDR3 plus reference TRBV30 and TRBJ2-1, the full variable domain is SQTIHQWPATLVQPVGSPLSLECTVEGTSNPNLYWYRQAAGRGLQLLFYSVGIGQISSEVPQNLSASRPQDRQFILSSKKLLLSDSGFYLCAWAGGSSYNEQFFGPGTRLTVL.